The T cell receptor beta chain under discussion was sequenced for a study of PD-1 blockade in classical Hodgkin lymphoma (dated by TCRdb to the early 2020s). For context, the study as a whole: Nivolumab dosing was 3 mg/kg intravenously every 2 weeks, continuing until either disease progression or unacceptable toxicity. To define a peripheral blood immune signature of response to PD-1 blockade in classical Hodgkin lymphoma, the study combined TCR beta sequencing with CyTOF. The paper's findings and limits, for the study overall: Baseline TCR diversity was reported to be lower in newly diagnosed patients than in healthy donors, and even lower in relapsed/refractory patients. The study covered only a single clinical trial cohort, and the causes of the repertoire differences, possibly disease activity or prior therapy, were still not defined. CD4+ but not CD8+ TCR diversity rose significantly by C4D1 (p=0.0027 vs p=0.16), most apparent in complete responders (p=0.02). Trial patients with a complete response had baseline diversity similar to that of newly diagnosed patients, while partial responders and progressors had significantly lower diversity. Lower diversity was observed in patients in whom nivolumab was started less than 1 year after ASCT, and these patients were excluded from later analyses so that confounding by immune reconstitution would be avoided.

The sample's time point label is to be understood as: cycle 4 day 1 (C4D1), after less than 7 weeks of nivolumab. Every trial patient had relapsed following autologous stem cell transplantation, and prior brentuximab vedotin exposure was what differed among cohorts A, B and C. The trial cohort included 55 to 65 patients with relapsed/refractory classical Hodgkin lymphoma, and each patient had a best overall response of complete response, partial response or progressive disease. In the multi-cohort phase II CheckMate 205 trial, trial patients received single-agent nivolumab. Best overall response was determined by an independent review committee according to the 2007 International Working Group response criteria. Trial PBMCs were collected just before the start of nivolumab (C1D1) and during therapy at cycle 2 day 1 and cycle 4 day 1. Peripheral blood was collected in 8 mL Vacutainer Cell Preparation Tubes, from which PBMCs were isolated by centrifugation and then cryopreserved.

This clone was detected a few times. Its antigen is still unknown. No clone much larger than this one lies a single base away; base qualities are absent. Genomic DNA was isolated using the Qiagen DNeasy kit from unsorted PBMCs as well as from negatively selected CD4+ and CD8+ fractions. TCR beta CDR3 regions were amplified by immunoSEQ multiplex PCR using primers annealing to V and J segments. A synthetic immune receptor repertoire was used to minimize amplification bias, and any residual bias was removed computationally once sequencing was done. In the source study's methods: Custom Python scripts were used to quantify repertoire diversity as the Shannon entropy index. Unsorted, CD4+ and CD8+ repertoires were analyzed separately, except in combined analyses where CD4+ and CD8+ sequences were merged in silico. Clonal expansion was defined as a frequency increase of at least 2-fold after treatment compared with C1D1, and clones undetected at baseline were assigned a pseudocount of 0.5. Singleton clones were defined as clones with 0 or 1 copy at C1D1, and non-singleton clones were defined as clones with 2 or more copies. By matching protein sequences in sorted samples from the same patient, clones expanded in unsorted samples were annotated as CD4+, CD8+ or unknown. Diversity changes from C1D1 to C4D1 were tested in paired samples using Wilcoxon tests. Not all clones reach the TCRdb copy of this immuneACCESS table, which keeps in-frame sequences only. Checked studies attribute under half of the gap to unresolved V genes and leave the rest unexplained. The V and J calls and clone size come from that table; D and trimming were worked out from the DNA. The sample table records under 45,000 clones; 65% to 70% of these occur just once. The ten largest account for over 2% of the sample.

From the cysteine up to the phenylalanine, the CDR3 has a length of 12 residues. The sequence is cut down to CDR3 DNA, 36 bases in frame from base 1. V was cut back by 3 bases and J by 8 bases, leaving a gap of 7 bases between them. From a lookup of the germline V gene (reference sequence), CDR1 and CDR2 are MNHEY and SMNVEV. The sample here was peripheral blood mononuclear cells (PBMCs), taken before the fourth cycle of nivolumab. Rearrangement joined TRBV27 to TRBJ1-4; no D gene is confidently identified. The sequence came from a human donor with classical Hodgkin lymphoma. Here the CDR3 is given as CASSFWGEKLFF. The DNA is TGTGCCAGCAGTTTCTGGGGAGAAAAACTGTTTTTT.